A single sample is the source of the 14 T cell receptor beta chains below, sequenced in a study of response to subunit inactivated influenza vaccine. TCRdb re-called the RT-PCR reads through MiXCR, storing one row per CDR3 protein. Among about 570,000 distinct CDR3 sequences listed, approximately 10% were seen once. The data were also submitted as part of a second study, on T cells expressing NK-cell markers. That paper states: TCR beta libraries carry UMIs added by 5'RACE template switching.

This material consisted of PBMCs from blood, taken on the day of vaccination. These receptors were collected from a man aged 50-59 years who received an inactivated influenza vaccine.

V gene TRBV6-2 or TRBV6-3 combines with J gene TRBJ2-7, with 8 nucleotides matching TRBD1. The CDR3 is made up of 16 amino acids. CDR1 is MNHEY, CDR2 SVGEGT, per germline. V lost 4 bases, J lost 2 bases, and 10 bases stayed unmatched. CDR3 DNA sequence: TGTGCCAGCAGTTTTCCCGTACGACAGGGGCCCTACGAGCAGTACTTC. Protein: CASSFPVRQGPYEQYF.

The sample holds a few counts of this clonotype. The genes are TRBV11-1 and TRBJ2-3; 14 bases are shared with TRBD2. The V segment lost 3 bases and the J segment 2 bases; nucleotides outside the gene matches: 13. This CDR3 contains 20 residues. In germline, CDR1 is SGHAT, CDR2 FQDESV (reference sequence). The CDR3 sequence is CASSFLALGTSGSLTDTQYF. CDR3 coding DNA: TGTGCCAGCAGCTTTTTGGCGCTTGGGACTAGCGGGAGCCTCACAGATACGCAGTATTTT.

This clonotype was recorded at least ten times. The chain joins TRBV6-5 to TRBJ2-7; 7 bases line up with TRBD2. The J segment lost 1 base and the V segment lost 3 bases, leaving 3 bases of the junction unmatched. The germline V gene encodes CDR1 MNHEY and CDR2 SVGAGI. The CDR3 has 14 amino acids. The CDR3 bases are TGTGCCAGCAGTTATAGGCGGGAGTCCTACGAGCAGTACTTC. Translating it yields CASSYRRESYEQYF.

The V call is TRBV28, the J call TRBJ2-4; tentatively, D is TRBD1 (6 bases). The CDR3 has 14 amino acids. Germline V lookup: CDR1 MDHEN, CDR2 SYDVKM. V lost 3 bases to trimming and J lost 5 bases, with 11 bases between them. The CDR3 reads CASSFAGAQNIQYF. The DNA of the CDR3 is TGTGCCAGCAGTTTCGCAGGGGCCCAAAACATTCAGTACTTC.

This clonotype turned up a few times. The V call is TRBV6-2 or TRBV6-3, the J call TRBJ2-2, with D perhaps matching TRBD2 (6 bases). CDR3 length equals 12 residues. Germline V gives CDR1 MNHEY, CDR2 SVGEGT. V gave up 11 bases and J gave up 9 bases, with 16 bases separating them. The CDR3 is CASLAFDWELFF. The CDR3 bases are TGTGCCTCACTAGCATTCGATTGGGAGCTGTTTTTT.

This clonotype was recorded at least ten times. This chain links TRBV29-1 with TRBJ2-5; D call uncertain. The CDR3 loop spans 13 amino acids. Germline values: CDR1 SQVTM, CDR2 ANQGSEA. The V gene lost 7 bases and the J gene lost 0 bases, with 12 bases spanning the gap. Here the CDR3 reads CSAARTYQETQYF. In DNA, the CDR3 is TGCAGCGCCGCCCGGACGTACCAAGAGACCCAGTACTTC.

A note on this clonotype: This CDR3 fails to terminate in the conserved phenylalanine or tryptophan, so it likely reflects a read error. The CDR3 nucleotides are TGTGCCAGCAGTTACTCCGGGAGATACACAAGGCAGTATTTG. The encoded protein is CASSYSGRYTRQYL. This chain uses TRBV6-2 or TRBV6-3 with TRBJ2-3; the D gene is possibly TRBD2 (6 bases). Germline values: CDR1 MNHEY, CDR2 SVGEGT. The V and J ends lost 0 bases and 11 bases respectively, with 15 bases between them. The CDR3 is made up of 14 amino acids.

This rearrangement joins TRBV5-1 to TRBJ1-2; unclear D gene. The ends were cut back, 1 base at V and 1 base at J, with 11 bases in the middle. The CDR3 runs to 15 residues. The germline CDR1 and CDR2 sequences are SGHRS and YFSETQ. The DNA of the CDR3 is TGCGCCAGCAGCTTGTATACAGACGTTAACTATGGCTACACCTTC. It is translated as CASSLYTDVNYGYTF.

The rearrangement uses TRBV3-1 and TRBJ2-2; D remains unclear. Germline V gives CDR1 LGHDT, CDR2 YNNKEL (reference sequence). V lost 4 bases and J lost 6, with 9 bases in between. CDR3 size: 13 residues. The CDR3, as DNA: TGTGCCAGCAGCCCCTCAGCCGCCGGGGAGCTGTTTTTT. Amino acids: CASSPSAAGELFF.

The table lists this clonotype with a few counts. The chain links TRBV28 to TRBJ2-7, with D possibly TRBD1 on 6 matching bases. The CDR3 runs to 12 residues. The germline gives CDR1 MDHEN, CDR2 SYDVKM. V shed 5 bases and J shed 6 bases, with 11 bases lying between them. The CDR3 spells CASSLTGLEQYF. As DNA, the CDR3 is TGTGCCAGCAGTCTGACAGGTCTCGAGCAGTACTTC.

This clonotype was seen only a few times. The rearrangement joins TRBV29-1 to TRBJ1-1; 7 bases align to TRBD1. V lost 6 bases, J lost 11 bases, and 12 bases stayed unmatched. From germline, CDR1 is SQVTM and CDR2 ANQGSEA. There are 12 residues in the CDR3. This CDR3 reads CSVRDSGARAFF. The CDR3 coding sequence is TGCAGCGTCCGGGACAGCGGGGCGAGGGCTTTCTTT.

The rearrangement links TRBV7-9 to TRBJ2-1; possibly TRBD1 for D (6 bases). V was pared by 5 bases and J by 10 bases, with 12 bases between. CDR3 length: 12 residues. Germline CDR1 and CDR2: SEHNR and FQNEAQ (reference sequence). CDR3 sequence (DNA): TGTGCCAGCAGCATCTCTAGGGGGGAGCAGTTCTTC. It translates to CASSISRGEQFF.

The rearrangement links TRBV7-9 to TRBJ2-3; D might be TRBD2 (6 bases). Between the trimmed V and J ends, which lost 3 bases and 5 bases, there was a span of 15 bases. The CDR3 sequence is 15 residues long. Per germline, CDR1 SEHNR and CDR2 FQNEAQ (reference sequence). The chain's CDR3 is CASSFQAGHGDTQYF. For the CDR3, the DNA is TGTGCCAGCAGCTTCCAAGCGGGTCATGGAGATACGCAGTATTTT.

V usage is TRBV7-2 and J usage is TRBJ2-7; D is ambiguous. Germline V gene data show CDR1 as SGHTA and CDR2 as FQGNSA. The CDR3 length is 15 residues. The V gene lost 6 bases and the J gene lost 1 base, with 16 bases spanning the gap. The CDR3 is CASSRTVGKSYEQYF. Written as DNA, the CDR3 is TGTGCCAGCAGTCGGACCGTGGGCAAGTCCTACGAGCAGTACTTC.